These 26 T cell receptor beta chains originate from one sample sequenced in a study of CD8 T cells in ankylosing spondylitis (dated by TCRdb to 2016 to 2017). Library creation used 5' RACE. The run used an Illumina HiSeq 2500. TCRdb reran the public reads through fastp at Q25 and MiXCR, keeping productive beta chains. Every entry covers one CDR3 protein and lists the most common genes and DNA from its rows. The sample data list fewer than 350,000 distinct CDR3 sequences, and 11% of these were observed just once. Jointly, the top ten make up around 10% of the sample. Source material: blood, either unsorted or a sorted T cell fraction (not recorded which). The receptor source for this set is a female donor with ankylosing spondylitis or in good health (not recorded which).

This clonotype was seen a single time. A much bigger clone sits one base away, suggesting this may be a read error. The chain is built from TRBV7-4 and TRBJ2-3, with D maybe TRBD1 (5 bases). V shed 6 bases and J shed 2 bases, with 15 bases lying between them. This CDR3 is built from 15 residues. Germline loops: CDR1 SGHVT, CDR2 SQSDAQ. DNA of the CDR3: TGTGCCAGCAGTCTGACAGAGCTTTACACAGATACGCAGTATTTT. Its translation is CASSLTELYTDTQYF.

Many counts were recorded for this clonotype. The CDR3 coding sequence is TGTGCCAGCAAAACACGCGATCTATCAGGACACAATGAGCAGTTCTTC. Translation: CASKTRDLSGHNEQFF. The chain has TRBV27 and TRBJ2-1; D unclear. Trimming stripped 7 bases from V and 5 bases from J, with 21 bases between. The CDR3 runs 16 residues. Germline V gives CDR1 MNHEY, CDR2 SMNVEV (reference sequence).

This clonotype was picked up many times. The chain combines TRBV5-1 with TRBJ2-4; 10 bases map to TRBD1. This CDR3 spans 15 amino acids. The junction had 10 bases not matched to a gene; V was cut back by 4 bases and J by 9 bases. Germline CDR1 SGHRS, CDR2 YFSETQ. Here the CDR3 DNA reads TGCGCCAGCAGCCCGCCGGGACAGGGGAATATCATTCAGTACTTC. As protein: CASSPPGQGNIIQYF.

This clonotype was seen many times. The gene calls are TRBV9 and TRBJ2-5; 13 positions agree with TRBD2. The CDR3 runs to 17 residues. CDR1 is SGDLS, CDR2 YYNGEE, per germline. Trimming removed 0 bases from V and 2 bases from J; junction bases left unmatched: 4. CDR3 residues: CASSVGGLAGDQETQYF. Here the CDR3 DNA reads TGTGCCAGCAGCGTAGGAGGACTAGCGGGGGATCAAGAGACCCAGTACTTC.

This clonotype was counted many times. The chain has TRBV20-1 and TRBJ2-4; D might be TRBD2 (6 bases). Trimming took off 3 bases at V and 8 bases at J, with 14 bases between the two ends. Germline CDR1 is DFQATT and CDR2 is SNEGSKA (reference sequence). The CDR3 is made up of 13 amino acids. As DNA, the CDR3 is TGCAGTGCTAGGGGTCCGGGAGAGGACATTCAGTACTTC. As protein: CSARGPGEDIQYF.

The rearrangement joins TRBV7-8 to TRBJ2-1; 8 nucleotides align to TRBD2. The V gene's germline CDR1 is SGHVS and CDR2 FQNEAQ. The V gene end was trimmed by 3 bases and the J gene end by 5 bases; junction bases not matched to a gene: 12. This CDR3 is 17 amino acids long. The CDR3, as DNA: TGTGCCAGCAGCTTGAGCGCTAGCCGGGGACTAGACAATGAGCAGTTCTTC. Its protein is CASSLSASRGLDNEQFF.

This clonotype was picked up many times. This rearrangement joins TRBV7-9 to TRBJ1-2; the D gene is possibly TRBD1 (6 bases). This CDR3 comprises 14 residues. With 1 base removed from V and 4 bases from J, the gap between germline ends came to 10 bases. Germline CDR1 is SEHNR and CDR2 is FQNEAQ (reference sequence). CDR3: CASSLEGTPYGYTF. CDR3 nucleotides: TGTGCCAGCAGCTTAGAGGGGACACCCTATGGCTACACCTTC.

This clonotype was counted many times. V usage is TRBV4-1 and J usage is TRBJ2-7, with a weak D call TRBD2 (6 bases). The ends were cut back, 4 bases at V and 0 bases at J, with 10 bases in the middle. The germline gives CDR1 MGHRA, CDR2 YSYEKL. CDR3 size: 14 residues. In DNA, the CDR3 is TGCGCCAGCAGCCCTCTAGCGAACTCCTACGAGCAGTACTTC. Translating it yields CASSPLANSYEQYF.

This clonotype occurred many times. V is TRBV6-1 and J is TRBJ2-3, with D tentatively TRBD1 (6 bases). The CDR3 contains 14 residues. Trimming took off 1 base at V and 4 bases at J, with 9 bases between the two ends. Germline assignment: CDR1 MNHNS and CDR2 SASEGT. CDR3: CASSEGTVPDTQYF. The CDR3 region has the DNA TGTGCCAGCAGTGAAGGGACAGTCCCAGATACGCAGTATTTT.

Note on this clonotype: One junction end does not reproduce the germline sequence, and a read error may be involved. V is TRBV20-1 and J is TRBJ2-6; the D is unclear. Germline V gene sequence: CDR1 DFQATT, CDR2 SNEGSKA (reference sequence). The CDR3 has 17 residues. CDR3 nucleotide sequence: TGCTGTGCTAGAGATGAGGTCAGCCTTCCCGGGGCCAACGTCCTGACTTTC. Its protein product is CCARDEVSLPGANVLTF.

The chain is built from TRBV5-1 and TRBJ1-1; possibly TRBD1 for D (5 bases). The ends were cut back, 4 bases at V and 0 bases at J, with 13 bases in the middle. Germline assignment: CDR1 SGHRS and CDR2 YFSETQ. This CDR3 is 15 amino acids long. The CDR3 DNA sequence: TGCGCCAGCAGCCCGGGGGGACGGCTGAACACTGAAGCTTTCTTT. The encoded protein is CASSPGGRLNTEAFF.

This clonotype was recorded many times. The chain carries TRBV20-1 and TRBJ2-6; no definite D call. This CDR3 has 13 amino acids. The V end lost 8 bases, the J end lost 3 bases, and 11 bases lay between the germline ends. Germline V gene sequence: CDR1 DFQATT, CDR2 SNEGSKA (reference sequence). CDR3 region: CSLLLSGANVLTF. As DNA, the CDR3 is TGCAGTCTACTGCTCAGTGGGGCCAACGTCCTGACTTTC.

This clonotype was found many times. The V gene is TRBV20-1, the J gene TRBJ1-5, with TRBD1 identical over 8 bases. Germline CDR1 and CDR2: DFQATT and SNEGSKA (reference sequence). The length of the CDR3 is 15 residues. The CDR3 bases are TGCAGCGCGGAAACGGGACAGGCTTTCAATCAGCCCCAGCATTTT. Amino acids: CSAETGQAFNQPQHF.

The V and J genes are TRBV24-1 and TRBJ2-1; 12 nucleotides agree with TRBD2. CDR1 is KGHDR, CDR2 SFDVKD, per germline. There are 15 residues in the CDR3. Losses at the gene ends were 5 bases for V and 6 bases for J; bases not matched to a gene: 4. CDR3 region: CATSALTSGSNEQFF. The CDR3 DNA follows: TGTGCCACCAGTGCCTTGACTAGCGGGAGCAATGAGCAGTTCTTC.

This clonotype came up many times. This chain uses TRBV29-1 with TRBJ1-2; weak D call: TRBD1 (5 bases). CDR3 size: 9 residues. Trimming took 3 bases from V and 10 from J, leaving 6 bases between them. Germline CDR1 is SQVTM and CDR2 is ANQGSEA. CDR3: CSVDRDYTF. The CDR3 DNA sequence: TGCAGCGTTGACAGGGACTACACCTTC.

This clonotype has at least ten counts. The chain employs TRBV27 and TRBJ1-5, with D hard to call. V was clipped by 6 bases and J by 7 bases, with 10 bases between them. Germline V CDR1 and CDR2: MNHEY, SMNVEV (reference sequence). This CDR3 has 12 residues. In nucleotides, the CDR3 is TGTGCCAGCAGCCGGAGTGGGCAGCCCCAGCATTTT. Translation gives CASSRSGQPQHF.

In the case of this clonotype: Given a much more abundant clone one base away, this may be a read error. V and J are TRBV29-1 and TRBJ2-3; the D is unclear. The V gene's germline CDR1 is SQVTM and CDR2 ANQGSEA. The CDR3 spans 11 residues. The CDR3 protein is CTGRLGDTQYF. The CDR3 DNA is TGCACCGGACGACTCGGAGATACGCAGTATTTT.

This clonotype was counted ten times or more. The chain joins TRBV20-1 to TRBJ2-1; 14 nucleotides line up with TRBD2. The V and J ends lost 4 bases and 7 bases, in that order; junction bases with no gene match: 6. From germline, CDR1 is DFQATT and CDR2 SNEGSKA (reference sequence). The CDR3 covers 15 residues. Here the CDR3 reads CSATGTSGGENEQFF. The CDR3 nucleotides read TGCAGTGCTACCGGGACTAGCGGGGGAGAGAATGAGCAGTTCTTC.

This clonotype showed up just a few times. The V and J genes are TRBV5-1 and TRBJ2-1, with no clear D. CDR3 length: 19 residues. Trimming left V 7 bases short and J 8 bases short, with 34 bases between. The V gene's germline CDR1 is SGHRS and CDR2 YFSETQ. In nucleotides, the CDR3 is TGCGCCAGCGACCCTGTGGGCAGGCGTGGGGTTGGTTCTTTCGATGAGCAGTTCTTC. This encodes CASDPVGRRGVGSFDEQFF.

There are a few counts of this clonotype. This chain connects TRBV4-1 to TRBJ2-3; D remains ambiguous. This CDR3 has 15 amino acids. Germline V gene lookup returns CDR1 MGHRA and CDR2 YSYEKL. V gave up 0 bases and J gave up 2 bases, with 9 bases separating them. CDR3 DNA: TGCGCCAGCAGCCAAGATTTGCATTACACAGATACGCAGTATTTT. Amino acid sequence: CASSQDLHYTDTQYF.

In its sample, this clonotype was seen many times. The chain joins TRBV5-1 to TRBJ2-1, with a weak D call TRBD1 (6 bases). V was shortened by 4 bases and J by 0 bases, with 20 bases between the two germline ends. In germline, CDR1 is SGHRS, CDR2 YFSETQ. This CDR3 region has 18 residues. The CDR3 region is CASSTPTGTPSSYNEQFF. The CDR3 DNA is TGCGCCAGCAGCACCCCTACCGGGACACCAAGCTCCTACAATGAGCAGTTCTTC.

In its sample, this clonotype was seen many times. V usage is TRBV6-5 and J usage is TRBJ1-3; D ambiguous. The CDR3 contains 16 residues. CDR1 and CDR2 from the germline V gene are MNHEY and SVGAGI. Trimming stripped 2 bases from V and 0 bases from J, with 11 bases between. This CDR3 reads CASSYNDGVSGNTIYF. Here the CDR3 DNA reads TGTGCCAGCAGTTACAACGACGGAGTCTCTGGAAACACCATATATTTT.

The chain links TRBV4-3 to TRBJ1-1, with D possibly being TRBD1 (5 bases). CDR1 and CDR2 from the germline V gene are LGHNA and YSLEER. The V gene lost 1 base and the J gene lost 4 bases, with 10 bases spanning the gap. The length of the CDR3 is 14 residues. The CDR3 region has the DNA TGCGCCAGCAGCCAAGGGCATAGGGGCACTGAAGCTTTCTTT. It codes for CASSQGHRGTEAFF.

This clonotype was counted at least ten times. J is TRBJ2-2 and V is TRBV18, with D possibly matching TRBD2 (6 bases). Trimming took off 3 bases at V and 5 bases at J, with 13 bases between the two ends. This CDR3 is 15 amino acids long. CDR1 is KGHSH and CDR2 is LQKENI in the germline V gene. Here the CDR3 reads CASSPIAGTTGELFF. CDR3 DNA: TGTGCCAGCTCACCCATCGCCGGGACTACCGGGGAGCTGTTTTTT.

This clonotype showed up many times. The chain uses TRBV29-1 and TRBJ2-2, with 7 bases fitting TRBD1. Germline V CDR1 and CDR2: SQVTM, ANQGSEA. The J segment lost 4 bases and the V segment lost 6 bases, leaving 8 bases of the junction unmatched. There are 14 residues in the CDR3. The CDR3 sequence: CSVGKQGPTGELFF. CDR3 DNA: TGCAGCGTCGGGAAACAGGGGCCCACCGGGGAGCTGTTTTTT.

As for this clonotype: Given a much more abundant clone one base away, this may be a read error. The chain links TRBV27 to TRBJ1-5; D possibly corresponds to TRBD1 (5 bases). Germline CDR1 reads MNHEY; CDR2 reads SMNVEV (reference sequence). This CDR3 has 13 amino acids. The DNA of the CDR3 is TGTGCCAGCAGTGGGGGAGGAAGGGAGCCCCAGCCTTTT. Its translation is CASSGGGREPQPF.